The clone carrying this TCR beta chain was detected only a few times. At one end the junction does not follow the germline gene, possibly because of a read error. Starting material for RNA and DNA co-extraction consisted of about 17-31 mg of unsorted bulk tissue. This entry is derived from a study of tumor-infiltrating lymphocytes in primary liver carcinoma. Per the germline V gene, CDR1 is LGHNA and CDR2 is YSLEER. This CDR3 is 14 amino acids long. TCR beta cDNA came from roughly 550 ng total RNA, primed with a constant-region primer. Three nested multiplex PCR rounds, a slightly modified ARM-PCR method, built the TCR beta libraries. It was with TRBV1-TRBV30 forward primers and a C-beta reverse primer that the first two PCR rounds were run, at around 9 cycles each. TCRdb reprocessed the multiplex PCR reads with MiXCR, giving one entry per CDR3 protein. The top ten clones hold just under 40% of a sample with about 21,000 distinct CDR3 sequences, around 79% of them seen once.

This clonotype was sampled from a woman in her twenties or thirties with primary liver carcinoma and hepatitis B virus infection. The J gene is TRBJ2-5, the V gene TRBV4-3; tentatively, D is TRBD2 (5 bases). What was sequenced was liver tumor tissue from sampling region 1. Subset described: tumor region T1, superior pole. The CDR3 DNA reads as TGCGCCAATAGCCCGACGAGGAGGCAAGAGACTCAGTACTTC. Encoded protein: CANSPTRRQETQYF.